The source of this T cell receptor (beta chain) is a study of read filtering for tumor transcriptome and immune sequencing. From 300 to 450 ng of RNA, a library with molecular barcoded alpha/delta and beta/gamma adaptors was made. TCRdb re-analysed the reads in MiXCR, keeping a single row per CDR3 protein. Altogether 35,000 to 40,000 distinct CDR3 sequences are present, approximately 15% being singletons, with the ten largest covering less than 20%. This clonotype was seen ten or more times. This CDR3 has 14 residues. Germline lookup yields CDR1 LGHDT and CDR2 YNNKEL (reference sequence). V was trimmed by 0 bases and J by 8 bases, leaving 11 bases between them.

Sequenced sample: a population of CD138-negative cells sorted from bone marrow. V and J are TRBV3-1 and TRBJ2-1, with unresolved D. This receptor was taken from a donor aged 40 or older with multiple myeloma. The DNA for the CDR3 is TGTGCCAGCAGCCAAGAAGGAGTGACCTATGAGCAGTTCTTC. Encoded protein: CASSQEGVTYEQFF.